Below, 14 T cell receptor beta chains from the same sample are listed, as sequenced in a study of blood T cell repertoires in COVID-19 (dated by TCRdb to the early 2020s). Library preparation was by the immunoSEQ multiplex PCR assay. The immuneACCESS repertoire file appears here via TCRdb, limited to in-frame rearrangements. These files lack a portion of the clones; in checked studies, under half of the deficit traces to unresolved V genes, and the cause of the others is not known. This sample holds 350,000 or so clones; 88% were observed only once. Around 1.6% of the sample rests with the top ten. Sequences were obtained from peripheral blood. These receptors were obtained from a woman aged 25 to 45 with COVID-19, enrolled during active disease.

The chain combines TRBV28 with TRBJ2-3, with 12 nucleotides matching TRBD2. Germline-derived CDR1 and CDR2 are MDHEN and SYDVKM. The CDR3 consists of 14 residues. The V segment lost 6 bases and the J segment 8 bases; nucleotides outside the gene matches: 6. This CDR3 is CASSTSGGLSTQYF. The CDR3 DNA is TGTGCCAGCAGCACTAGCGGGGGGTTAAGTACGCAGTATTTT.

The V call is TRBV3-1 (or the pseudogene TRBV3-2), the J call TRBJ2-7; D is unclear. The CDR3 has 13 amino acids. CDR1 and CDR2 (germline): LGHDT, YNNKEL (reference sequence). CDR3 in amino acids: CASTAPEVGEQYF. CDR3 nucleotides: TGTGCTTCGACTGCCCCTGAAGTCGGCGAGCAGTACTTC.

The chain carries TRBV4-2 and TRBJ2-1, with TRBD2 as a possible D gene (5 bases). CDR1 is LGHNA and CDR2 is YNFKEQ in the germline V gene. The CDR3 contains 16 residues. Trimming left V 4 bases short and J 10 bases short, with 23 bases between. CDR3 region: CASSPVREGMVSEQFF. CDR3 DNA sequence: TGTGCCAGCAGCCCAGTACGGGAAGGGATGGTCAGCGAGCAGTTCTTC.

This chain connects TRBV28 to TRBJ1-4; the D is unclear. The CDR3 has 12 residues. Germline loops: CDR1 MDHEN, CDR2 SYDVKM. Trimming took off 6 bases at V and 7 bases at J, with 9 bases between the two ends. CDR3 region: CASRDLVEKLFF. CDR3 bases: TGTGCCAGCAGGGACTTAGTTGAAAAACTGTTTTTT.

The J gene is TRBJ1-1, the V gene TRBV7-9; TRBD1 might be the D (5 bases). Germline assignment: CDR1 SEHNR and CDR2 FQNEAQ (reference sequence). Trimming removed 5 bases from V and 0 bases from J, with 19 bases in between. The CDR3 is 17 residues long. The CDR3 reads CASSPTSTVNLNTEAFF. The DNA for the CDR3 is TGTGCCAGCAGCCCTACCTCGACAGTGAACTTGAACACTGAAGCTTTCTTT.

This chain connects TRBV28 to TRBJ1-3; D remains ambiguous. The germline V and J ends were trimmed by 3 bases and 0 bases, with 9 bases remaining between them. Germline loops: CDR1 MDHEN, CDR2 SYDVKM. There are 15 residues in the CDR3. Here the CDR3 reads CASSFTESSGNTIYF. CDR3 bases: TGTGCCAGCAGTTTTACAGAGAGCTCTGGAAACACCATATATTTT.

This chain links TRBV18 with TRBJ1-1, with a possible D match to TRBD1 (5 bases). Germline-derived CDR1 and CDR2 are KGHSH and LQKENI. Trimming left V 1 base short and J 1 base short, with 10 bases between. This CDR3 is built from 15 residues. The chain's CDR3 is CASSPLQDTNTEAFF. The CDR3 nucleotides read TGTGCCAGCTCACCACTGCAGGACACGAACACTGAAGCTTTCTTT.

The chain couples TRBV4-2 to TRBJ1-2; 9 bases match TRBD1. The trim removed 4 bases at V and 4 bases at J, leaving 1 base unmatched. Germline lookup yields CDR1 LGHNA and CDR2 YNFKEQ. This CDR3 spans 13 amino acids. CDR3 sequence reads: CASSLGQGYGYTF. The DNA for the CDR3 is TGTGCCAGCAGCCTGGGACAGGGCTATGGCTACACCTTC.

This chain joins TRBV7-9 and TRBJ2-1; perhaps TRBD2 as D (6 bases). There are 14 residues in the CDR3. V lost 1 base to trimming and J lost 8 bases, with 12 bases between them. Germline assignment: CDR1 SEHNR and CDR2 FQNEAQ (reference sequence). This CDR3 reads CASSLEDYRDEQFF. DNA for the CDR3: TGTGCCAGCAGCTTAGAGGACTACCGGGATGAGCAGTTCTTC.

The chain recombines TRBV7-9 with TRBJ2-1; 7 nucleotides match TRBD2. This CDR3 contains 16 residues. CDR1 SEHNR and CDR2 FQNEAQ come from the germline V gene (reference sequence). Trimming took 4 bases from V and 8 from J; bases not matched to a gene: 14. For the CDR3, the DNA is TGTGCCAGCAGCTCTCTTCCCCAGCGGGGCTGGGATGAGCAGTTCTTC. Its protein is CASSSLPQRGWDEQFF.

This sequence joins TRBV7-8 and TRBJ1-2, with D possibly matching TRBD1 (6 bases). Germline V gene data show CDR1 as SGHVS and CDR2 as FQNEAQ. The germline V and J ends were trimmed by 0 bases and 5 bases, with 7 bases remaining between them. This CDR3 contains 13 residues. CDR3 DNA sequence: TGTGCCAGCAGCTTAGCGCAGGGGTATGGCTACACCTTC. Protein sequence: CASSLAQGYGYTF.

This rearrangement joins TRBV6-5 to TRBJ1-2, with D tentatively TRBD1 (5 bases). The CDR3 consists of 14 residues. With 6 bases removed from V and 4 bases from J, the gap between germline ends came to 15 bases. Germline CDR1 reads MNHEY; CDR2 reads SVGAGI. CDR3 protein: CASRATDPPYGYTF. The DNA of the CDR3 is TGTGCCAGCAGGGCGACAGACCCTCCCTATGGCTACACCTTC.

This clone appeared a single time. The rearrangement links TRBV7-2 to TRBJ1-4; 7 bases map to TRBD1. The CDR3 length is 15 residues. With 4 bases clipped from V and 8 bases from J, the junction kept 10 bases outside the gene matches. Germline assignment: CDR1 SGHTA and CDR2 FQGNSA. The CDR3 DNA follows: TGTGCCAGCAGCTCTTACAGGGGATTGGAAGAAAAACTGTTTTTT. As protein: CASSSYRGLEEKLFF.

The CDR3 sequence: CATSGSVGQDTTGELFF. CDR3 DNA sequence: TGTGCCACCAGTGGTTCTGTCGGACAGGACACCACCGGGGAGCTGTTTTTT. The J gene is TRBJ2-2, the V gene TRBV24-1; 7 nucleotides match TRBD1. In germline, CDR1 is KGHDR, CDR2 SFDVKD. The CDR3 is 17 residues long. V was pared by 5 bases and J by 4 bases, with 12 bases of the junction left unmatched.